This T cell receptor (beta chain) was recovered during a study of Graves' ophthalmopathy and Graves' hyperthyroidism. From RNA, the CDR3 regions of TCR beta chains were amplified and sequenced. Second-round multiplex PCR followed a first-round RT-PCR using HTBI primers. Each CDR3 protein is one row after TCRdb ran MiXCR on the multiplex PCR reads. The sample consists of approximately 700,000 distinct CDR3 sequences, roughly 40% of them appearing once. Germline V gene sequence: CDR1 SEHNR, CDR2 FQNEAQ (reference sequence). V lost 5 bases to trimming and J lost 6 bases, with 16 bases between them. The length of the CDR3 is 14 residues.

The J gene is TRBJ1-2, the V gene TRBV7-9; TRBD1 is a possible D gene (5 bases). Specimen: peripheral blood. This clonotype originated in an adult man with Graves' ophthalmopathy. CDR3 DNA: TGTGCCAGCAGCCAAGGATGGGGACGTCATGGCTACACCTTC. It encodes CASSQGWGRHGYTF.